Shown below are 22 T cell receptor beta chains from a single sample sequenced in a study of T-cell reconstitution after alpha-beta-depleted transplantation in children. Unique molecular identifiers were used in preparing the TCRbeta library. TCRdb reanalysed the PCR reads using MiXCR and keeps one entry per CDR3 protein. The sample shows 200,000 to 300,000 distinct CDR3 sequences, around 25% of them seen only once. Specimen: PBMCs, mostly from graft donor cells, collected 360 days after TCRalphabeta/CD19-depleted stem cell transplant. These receptors were obtained from a female patient aged 2-15 years who had a stem cell transplant for congenital amegakaryocytic thrombocytopenia, so the T cells may come from the graft donor.

This clonotype was counted ten times or more. The chain carries TRBV12-3 or TRBV12-4 and TRBJ2-2; D not certain. Trimming pared 3 bases from V and 3 bases from J, leaving 5 bases between. The CDR3 sequence is 13 residues long. CDR3 residues: CASSFSDTGELFF. The CDR3 coding sequence is TGTGCCAGCAGTTTTTCGGACACCGGGGAGCTGTTTTTT.

This chain joins TRBV5-4 and TRBJ2-7, with a tentative D call TRBD1 (6 bases). Trimming took off 1 base at V and 2 bases at J, with 13 bases between the two ends. CDR1 and CDR2 from the germline V gene are SGHNT and YYREEE (reference sequence). The CDR3 sequence is 15 residues long. This chain's CDR3 is CASSLPGVGAYEQYF. The CDR3 DNA follows: TGTGCCAGCAGCTTGCCAGGGGTAGGCGCCTACGAGCAGTACTTC.

This CDR3 is CASSPGGTWTGELFF. CDR3 coding DNA: TGCGCCAGCAGCCCAGGAGGGACATGGACCGGGGAGCTGTTTTTT. The rearrangement links TRBV5-1 to TRBJ2-2; D may correspond to TRBD1 or TRBD2 (6 bases each). With 4 bases removed from V and 5 bases from J, the gap between germline ends came to 15 bases. Germline values: CDR1 SGHRS, CDR2 YFSETQ. The CDR3 has 15 amino acids.

This clonotype was observed many times. The J gene is TRBJ1-2, the V gene TRBV2, with 7 bases lining up with TRBD1. J lost 4 bases, V lost 7 bases, and 12 bases had no gene match. The CDR3 has 15 amino acids. Germline V gives CDR1 SNHLY, CDR2 FYNNEI. CDR3 in DNA: TGTGCCAGCATCCTAGACAGGGACTTGGGCTATGGCTACACCTTC. Its protein is CASILDRDLGYGYTF.

The chain is built from TRBV6-1 and TRBJ2-3, with D perhaps matching TRBD1 (5 bases). Germline CDR1 MNHNS, CDR2 SASEGT. Trimming took 6 bases from V and 1 from J, leaving 8 bases between them. This CDR3 is 13 amino acids long. This CDR3 reads CASRRQRTDTQYF. The CDR3 bases are TGTGCCAGCAGACGACAGCGCACAGATACGCAGTATTTT.

The rearrangement uses TRBV4-2 and TRBJ1-2; TRBD1 might be the D (5 bases). Germline CDR1 and CDR2: LGHNA and YNFKEQ. V was trimmed by 3 bases and J by 8 bases, leaving 16 bases between them. This CDR3 is 14 amino acids long. CDR3 bases: TGTGCCAGCAGCCAGGATACCCAGGGTGAAGGCTACACCTTC. Its protein product is CASSQDTQGEGYTF.

The chain uses TRBV7-9 and TRBJ1-5; D perhaps matches TRBD1 (5 bases). Trimming cost V 1 base and J 5 bases, with 9 bases left between them. CDR1 is SEHNR, CDR2 FQNEAQ, per germline (reference sequence). The length of the CDR3 is 14 residues. DNA of the CDR3: TGTGCCAGCAGCTTAGGGGGGATGGATCAGCCCCAGCATTTT. It yields the protein CASSLGGMDQPQHF. Based on the CDR3 plus reference TRBV7-9 and TRBJ1-5, the full variable domain is DTGVSQNPRHKITKRGQNVTFRCDPISEHNRLYWYRQTLGQGPEFLTYFQNEAQLEKSRLLSDRFSAERPKGSFSTLEIQRTEQGDSAMYLCASSLGGMDQPQHFGDGTRLSIL.

The chain uses TRBV12-3 or TRBV12-4 and TRBJ1-2; D uncertain. The CDR3 extends over 14 amino acids. Trimming took 5 bases from V and 2 from J, leaving 12 bases between them. Here the CDR3 DNA reads TGTGCCAGCAGTCCTTGGGTTGGGAACTATGGCTACACCTTC. Amino acid sequence: CASSPWVGNYGYTF.

The rearrangement links TRBV7-8 to TRBJ2-2; the D gene is possibly TRBD1 (5 bases). The CDR3 loop spans 15 amino acids. Germline loops: CDR1 SGHVS, CDR2 FQNEAQ. The V and J ends lost 1 base and 2 bases respectively, with 8 bases between them. The CDR3 reads CASSLGTPNTGELFF. The CDR3 nucleotides read TGTGCCAGCAGCTTAGGGACACCTAACACCGGGGAGCTGTTTTTT.

This clonotype was counted many times. This chain connects TRBV12-3 or TRBV12-4 to TRBJ2-5; D might be TRBD1 (5 bases). Trimming took 7 bases from V and 9 from J, leaving 18 bases between them. The CDR3 totals 13 residues. CDR3 nucleotide sequence: TGTGCCAGCATGGCGGACAAAGGAGCCGCCCAGTACTTC. This codes for CASMADKGAAQYF.

As regards this clonotype: The DNA is left out, because the CDR3 cannot be placed on it with certainty; the CDR3 is given as TCRdb lists it. The chain employs TRBV5-1 and TRBJ2-7; TRBD1, the D gene given by the table, was not confirmed from the DNA. With termini counted, the CDR3 has 14 amino acids. Germline V gene data show CDR1 as SGHRS and CDR2 as YFSETQ. The CDR3 sequence: CASYFGPGTYEQYF.

The V call is TRBV24-1, the J call TRBJ2-2; TRBD2 matches at 7 bases. CDR1 is KGHDR, CDR2 SFDVKD, per germline. Unmatched junction bases numbered 3, after V lost 8 bases and J lost 4 bases. This CDR3 contains 13 residues. The CDR3 sequence is CATNPGGTGELFF. CDR3 in DNA: TGTGCCACCAACCCGGGGGGCACCGGGGAGCTGTTTTTT.

This chain joins TRBV4-3 and TRBJ2-2; the D is unclear. Trimming pared 0 bases from V and 0 bases from J, leaving 8 bases between. The V gene's germline CDR1 is LGHNA and CDR2 YSLEER. The length of the CDR3 is 16 residues. The chain's CDR3 is CASSQEYSPNTGELFF. CDR3 nucleotides: TGCGCCAGCAGCCAAGAATATTCCCCGAACACCGGGGAGCTGTTTTTT.

This clonotype occurred a few times. This chain joins TRBV28 and TRBJ2-7; D perhaps matches TRBD1 (5 bases). With 5 bases removed from V and 5 bases from J, the gap between germline ends came to 19 bases. The CDR3 extends over 15 amino acids. The germline V gene encodes CDR1 MDHEN and CDR2 SYDVKM. The CDR3 coding sequence is TGTGCCAGCAGTGAAACTGACAGTACCCACGACGAGCAGTACTTC. Its translation: CASSETDSTHDEQYF.

In this sample, this clonotype turned up a few times. This chain links TRBV20-1 with TRBJ1-1; D gene ambiguous. The V and J ends lost 5 bases and 4 bases respectively, with 20 bases between them. The CDR3 is 15 amino acids. The germline CDR1 and CDR2 sequences are DFQATT and SNEGSKA (reference sequence). The CDR3 loop is CSAPKRDSESTEAFF. In DNA, the CDR3 is TGCAGTGCTCCCAAACGGGATTCTGAAAGCACTGAAGCTTTCTTT.

The chain couples TRBV7-9 to TRBJ1-6; D is uncertain. The V end lost 0 bases, the J end lost 7 bases, and 13 bases lay between the germline ends. The CDR3 runs 16 residues. Germline V gene lookup returns CDR1 SEHNR and CDR2 FQNEAQ (reference sequence). CDR3 region: CASSLAAQPSNSPLHF. The CDR3 nucleotides are TGTGCCAGCAGCTTAGCGGCACAGCCCTCGAATTCACCCCTCCACTTT.

The rearrangement joins TRBV7-9 to TRBJ2-5; D is unresolved. Trimming left V 3 bases short and J 5 bases short, with 13 bases between. CDR3 length: 14 residues. Germline V CDR1 and CDR2: SEHNR, FQNEAQ (reference sequence). The CDR3 DNA sequence: TGTGCCAGCAGCTTCCTGGCGGTCCCCGAGACCCAGTACTTC. Translated: CASSFLAVPETQYF.

This clonotype has just a few counts. The rearrangement uses TRBV3-1 and TRBJ1-5; TRBD1 might be the D (6 bases). The CDR3 extends over 15 amino acids. Germline CDR1 is LGHDT and CDR2 is YNNKEL (reference sequence). Trimming removed 8 bases at V and 0 bases at J, with 14 bases between. CDR3 bases: TGTGCCAGCCTGGACAGAATCGATAGCAATCAGCCCCAGCATTTT. It specifies CASLDRIDSNQPQHF. Together with reference TRBV3-1 and TRBJ1-5, the CDR3 gives the full variable domain: DTAVSQTPKYLVTQMGNDKSIKCEQNLGHDTMYWYKQDSKKFLKIMFSYNNKELIINETVPNRFSPKSPDKAHLNLHINSLELGDSAVYFCASLDRIDSNQPQHFGDGTRLSIL.

This sequence joins TRBV6-5 and TRBJ1-4, with a possible D match to TRBD1 (5 bases). This CDR3 comprises 16 residues. The V end lost 2 bases, the J end lost 4 bases, and 14 bases lay between the germline ends. The germline V gene encodes CDR1 MNHEY and CDR2 SVGAGI. CDR3 nucleotide sequence: TGTGCCAGCAGTTACATCGGGTCGGGGGGTAATGAAAAACTGTTTTTT. Protein: CASSYIGSGGNEKLFF.

This clonotype was detected many times. This chain uses TRBV12-3 or TRBV12-4 with TRBJ1-2; D not resolved. V was shortened by 5 bases and J by 6 bases, with 7 bases between the two germline ends. CDR3 size: 11 residues. The CDR3: CASSLGNGYTF. CDR3 DNA sequence: TGTGCCAGCAGTCTGGGGAATGGCTACACCTTC.

This clonotype was seen only once. J is TRBJ1-1 and V is TRBV6-5; 10 bases are a match to TRBD1. The ends lost 2 bases at V and 0 bases at J; junction bases unmatched: 3. Germline V gives CDR1 MNHEY, CDR2 SVGAGI. The CDR3 covers 16 residues. In DNA, the CDR3 is TGTGCCAGCAGTTACACGGGACAGGGGTTGAACACTGAAGCTTTCTTT. Residues: CASSYTGQGLNTEAFF.

This clonotype was seen only a few times. The chain uses TRBV20-1 and TRBJ2-5, with D unresolved. Germline assignment: CDR1 DFQATT and CDR2 SNEGSKA (reference sequence). The CDR3 is made up of 10 amino acids. Deletions cut 6 bases from V and 2 bases from J, with 4 bases between. CDR3 region: CSAEQETQYF. DNA for the CDR3: TGCAGTGCGGAGCAAGAGACCCAGTACTTC.